This TCR beta chain was retrieved from a study of blood T cell repertoires in COVID-19. The trim removed 0 bases at V and 0 bases at J, leaving 7 bases unmatched. Germline V gives CDR1 SGHVS, CDR2 FNYEAQ. This CDR3 region has 19 residues. TCRdb's copy holds only in-frame clones and misses some; the assay was immunoSEQ multiplex PCR. The sample carries some 200,000 clones, 80% to 85% recorded once. J is TRBJ1-6 and V is TRBV7-6; TRBD1 matches at 8 bases. The sequenced sample was peripheral blood. The clonotype originates from a woman between 65 and 79 years old with COVID-19, enrolled during active disease. As DNA, the CDR3 is TGTGCCAGCAGCTTAGCCCAGGACAGGGAGAGCTCCTATAATTCACCCCTCCACTTT. Protein sequence: CASSLAQDRESSYNSPLHF.